This T cell receptor beta chain was obtained from a study of CD8+CD57+ T cells in acquired aplastic anemia. Overall study: CD4+ cell libraries from healthy donors averaged around 11 million reads. General study results and limits: A significant difference in CD8+ Simpson's diversity between patients and controls was not found. The same twenty-nine CD8+ CDR3 sequences occurred in patients and in controls.

The CDR3 is 9 residues long. Genomic DNA was employed as the template in profiling TCR beta VDJ and CDR3. One entry per CDR3 protein, called by TCRdb with MiXCR from the reads. This table holds 400,000 to 450,000 distinct CDR3 sequences, 65% to 75% found once. As concerns this clonotype: Antigen: not known.

The chain has TRBV3-2 and TRBJ2-6. TRBV3-2 is an annotated pseudogene. Material: sorted CD4+, CD8+, or CD8+CD57+ T cells (not recorded which) from PBMCs. The origin of this receptor is a human donor in good health, serving as a control. The CDR3 DNA reads TGTGCCAGCAGCCACGTCCTGACTTTC. Residues: CASSHVLTF.